The 15 T cell receptor beta chains below come from one sample, sequenced in a study of CD4+ T cells in melanoma. Sequencing was performed with immunoSEQ multiplex PCR; in TCRdb, only in-frame clones are kept and a portion is missing. Counted here are roughly 50,000 clones, 80% to 90% occurring once; the ten biggest clones make up approximately 12%. The sequenced material came from peripheral blood. The receptors were sampled from a human donor with melanoma.

The chain recombines TRBV7-2 with TRBJ1-2; TRBD1 aligns across 8 bases. The CDR3 contains 14 residues. The V segment lost 4 bases and the J segment 6 bases; nucleotides outside the gene matches: 7. Germline loops: CDR1 SGHTA, CDR2 FQGNSA. The CDR3 protein is CASSSGQGLDGYTF. DNA of the CDR3: TGTGCCAGCAGCTCCGGACAGGGCTTGGATGGCTACACCTTC. Supplemented by reference TRBV7-2 and TRBJ1-2, the full variable domain reads GAGVSQSPSNKVTEKGKDVELRCDPISGHTALYWYRQSLGQGLEFLIYFQGNSAPDKSGLPSDRFSAERTGGSVSTLTIQRTQQEDSAVYLCASSSGQGLDGYTFGSGTRLTVV.

The CDR3, as DNA: TGTGCCAGCAGCAAAAAAGTGAACACTGAAGCTTTCTTT. Protein sequence: CASSKKVNTEAFF. V and J are TRBV21-1 and TRBJ1-1. TRBV21-1 is described as a pseudogene. The CDR3 length is 13 residues.

This clone was observed a handful of times. Compared with germline, one end of the junction differs, possibly owing to a read error. V gene TRBV7-7 combines with J gene TRBJ2-1; D remains ambiguous. The germline V gene encodes CDR1 SSHAT and CDR2 FNYEAQ (reference sequence). This CDR3 spans 14 amino acids. The chain's CDR3 is CASSLGGTYNEQFF. In DNA, the CDR3 is TGTGCTAGCAGCTTAGGCGGTACCTACAATGAGCAGTTCTTC.

V gene TRBV6-1 combines with J gene TRBJ1-1; no firm D call. Trimming left V 7 bases short and J 0 bases short, with 6 bases between. Germline V lookup: CDR1 MNHNS, CDR2 SASEGT. This CDR3 has 12 residues. This CDR3 is CASNRLNTEAFF. The CDR3 DNA sequence: TGTGCCAGCAATAGACTGAACACTGAAGCTTTCTTT.

In nucleotides, the CDR3 is TGCGCCAGCAGCCCTAGCGGGGGGCCCCAAGAGACCCAGTACTTC. It codes for CASSPSGGPQETQYF. The V call is TRBV10-1, the J call TRBJ2-5; 11 bases map to TRBD2. The CDR3 is 15 amino acids. Trimming removed 6 bases from V and 1 base from J; junction bases left unmatched: 4. In germline, CDR1 is WNHNN, CDR2 SYGVQD (reference sequence).

The chain has TRBV6-5 and TRBJ2-7, with a weak D call TRBD2 (5 bases). The CDR3 is 15 residues long. Germline V gene data show CDR1 as MNHEY and CDR2 as SVGAGI. Trimming took off 0 bases at V and 9 bases at J, with 18 bases between the two ends. In nucleotides, the CDR3 is TGTGCCAGCAGTTACTCGTCGGAAAGCGGCCGAGGGCAGTACTTC. As protein: CASSYSSESGRGQYF.

V is TRBV28 and J is TRBJ2-3, with D uncertain. The CDR3 consists of 12 residues. Germline CDR1 is MDHEN and CDR2 is SYDVKM. The V end lost 3 bases, the J end lost 4 bases, and 5 bases lay between the germline ends. Here the CDR3 reads CASSFGSDTQYF. In DNA form, the CDR3 reads TGTGCCAGCAGTTTTGGATCAGATACGCAGTATTTT.

A few counts support this clone. V is TRBV5-1 and J is TRBJ2-2; tentative D call: TRBD1 (5 bases). This CDR3 has 15 residues. Germline V gene sequence: CDR1 SGHRS, CDR2 YFSETQ. With 1 base removed from V and 4 bases from J, the gap between germline ends came to 11 bases. CDR3 region: CASSLSTDLTGELFF. The CDR3 nucleotides read TGCGCCAGCAGCTTGTCGACAGACCTCACCGGGGAGCTGTTTTTT. Together with reference TRBV5-1 and TRBJ2-2, the CDR3 gives the full variable domain: KAGVTQTPRYLIKTRGQQVTLSCSPISGHRSVSWYQQTPGQGLQFLFEYFSETQRNKGNFPGRFSGRQFSNSRSEMNVSTLELGDSALYLCASSLSTDLTGELFFGEGSRLTVL.

The rearrangement joins TRBV6-6 to TRBJ1-2; perhaps TRBD1 as D (6 bases). The V gene's germline CDR1 is MNHNY and CDR2 SVGAGI (reference sequence). CDR3 length: 13 residues. Trimming took 6 bases from V and 10 from J, leaving 18 bases between them. In nucleotides, the CDR3 is TGTGCCAGCAGCGAGACCGGGACACACTTCTACACCTTC. Its protein product is CASSETGTHFYTF.

This clone was recorded once. This sequence joins TRBV19 and TRBJ1-5, with 9 bases that match TRBD1. The J segment lost 2 bases and the V segment lost 5 bases, leaving 4 bases of the junction unmatched. Germline CDR1 and CDR2: LNHDA and SQIVND (reference sequence). The CDR3 length is 15 residues. CDR3 protein: CASSGTGRGNQPQHF. The CDR3, as DNA: TGTGCCAGTAGTGGGACAGGGAGGGGCAATCAGCCCCAGCATTTT.

The chain uses TRBV6-5 and TRBJ2-5; the D gene could be TRBD1 or TRBD2 (5 bases each). The J call is uncertain, as TRBJ2-7 better fits the DNA end. Looked up from germline, CDR1 is MNHEY and CDR2 is SVGAGI. The CDR3 is 14 residues long. The CDR3 bases are TGTGCCAGCAGTTTCGCCTCGGGGCCCTACGAGCAGTACTTC. This translates into CASSFASGPYEQYF.

This clone was detected once. This chain joins TRBV27 and TRBJ2-7; D remains unclear. Germline lookup yields CDR1 MNHEY and CDR2 SMNVEV (reference sequence). The V gene lost 5 bases and the J gene lost 0 bases, with 8 bases spanning the gap. The CDR3 length is 13 residues. For the CDR3, the DNA is TGTGCCAGCAGTACCCCCGACTCCTACGAGCAGTACTTC. This encodes CASSTPDSYEQYF.

This clone has only one observation. The V call is TRBV18, the J call TRBJ2-7, with 7 positions matching TRBD1. There are 13 residues in the CDR3. The V gene end was trimmed by 8 bases and the J gene end by 7 bases; junction bases not matched to a gene: 11. Germline V gene data show CDR1 as KGHSH and CDR2 as LQKENI. The CDR3 region has the DNA TGTGCCAGCGCAGGGAGAACAGGGGAAGAGCAGTACTTC. It yields the protein CASAGRTGEEQYF.

This clone was seen a few times. This chain connects TRBV7-6 to TRBJ2-1; no firm D call. V lost 4 bases, J lost 1 base, and 8 bases lay in between. The germline CDR1 and CDR2 sequences are SGHVS and FNYEAQ. This CDR3 is built from 14 residues. CDR3 in DNA: TGTGCCAGCAGCTCTCTAGGATCCTACAATGAGCAGTTCTTC. Its translation: CASSSLGSYNEQFF.

V usage is TRBV5-8 and J usage is TRBJ2-4; TRBD1 aligns across 8 bases. The CDR3 is made up of 18 amino acids. Trimming removed 0 bases from V and 0 bases from J; junction bases left unmatched: 8. Germline-derived CDR1 and CDR2 are SGHTS and YDEGEE. For the CDR3, the DNA is TGTGCCAGCAGCTTGGCCAGGGGGCGCGTCCTAGCCAAAAACATTCAGTACTTC. It translates to CASSLARGRVLAKNIQYF.